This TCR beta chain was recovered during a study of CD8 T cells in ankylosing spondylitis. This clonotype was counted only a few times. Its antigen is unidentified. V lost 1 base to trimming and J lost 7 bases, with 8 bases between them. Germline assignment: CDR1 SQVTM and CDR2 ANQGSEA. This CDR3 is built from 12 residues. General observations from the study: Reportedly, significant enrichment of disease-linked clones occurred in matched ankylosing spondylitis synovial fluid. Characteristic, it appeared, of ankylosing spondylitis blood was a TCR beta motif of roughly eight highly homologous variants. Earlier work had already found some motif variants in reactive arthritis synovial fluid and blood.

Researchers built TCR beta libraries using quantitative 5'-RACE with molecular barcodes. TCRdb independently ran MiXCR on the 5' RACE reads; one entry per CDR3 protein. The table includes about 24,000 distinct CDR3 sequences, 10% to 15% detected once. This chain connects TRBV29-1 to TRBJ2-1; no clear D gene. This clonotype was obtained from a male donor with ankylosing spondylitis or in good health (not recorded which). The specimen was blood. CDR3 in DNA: TGCAGCGTTGAAGTGGTTAGGAATGAGCAGTTCTTC. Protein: CSVEVVRNEQFF.